This record looks at one T cell receptor (beta chain) sequence and its context. These data are taken from a study of blood T cell repertoires in COVID-19. The CDR3 totals 13 residues. V lost 3 bases and J lost 7, with 10 bases in between. CDR1 SEHNR and CDR2 FQNEAQ come from the germline V gene (reference sequence). Profiling relied on immunoSEQ multiplex PCR, and the TCRdb table lists in-frame clones only, not all of them. Of about 400,000 clones in the sample, approximately 90% were seen once. The sample taken for sequencing was PBMCs or T cells enriched from blood (not recorded which). This TCR was sampled from a woman aged 45 to 65 who had recovered from COVID-19. J is TRBJ1-3 and V is TRBV7-9; no clear D. As DNA, the CDR3 is TGTGCCAGCAGCTTCGAAGGGAGGAACACCATATATTTT. This encodes CASSFEGRNTIYF.